The 16 T cell receptor beta chains below all came from one sample that was sequenced in a study of patients and donors after allogeneic stem cell transplantation (dated by TCRdb to 2020 to 2021). Library generation was performed with RT-PCR. Sequencing instrument: NextSeq 550. TCRdb took the public reads, trimmed them with fastp at Q25, ran MiXCR for clone calling and kept in-frame beta chains. Every CDR3 protein is listed once, alongside the most common genes and DNA of its rows. For this sample the table gives tens of thousands of distinct CDR3 sequences, of which more than 30% were detected only once. About two thirds of the sample is in the top ten clones. The source material was blood, either unsorted or a sorted T cell fraction (not recorded which). The receptors shown here come from a human donor who was either an allogeneic HSCT recipient or a stem cell or donor lymphocyte infusion donor (not recorded which). It is not recorded whose cells these are; they may come from a transplant donor.

CDR3 residues: CASSLRGGTEPQHF. Here the CDR3 DNA reads TGTGCCAGCAGCTTACGGGGGGGTACGGAGCCCCAGCATTTT. The V gene is TRBV28, the J gene TRBJ1-5, with D possibly matching TRBD1 (5 bases). V gave up 6 bases and J gave up 8 bases, with 17 bases separating them. The V gene's germline CDR1 is MDHEN and CDR2 SYDVKM. This CDR3 is built from 14 residues.

The rearrangement uses TRBV7-6 and TRBJ2-7; D possibly corresponds to TRBD1 (6 bases). V was shortened by 4 bases and J by 5 bases, with 15 bases between the two germline ends. From germline, CDR1 is SGHVS and CDR2 FNYEAQ. The CDR3 extends over 14 amino acids. The CDR3 bases are TGTGCCAGCAGCTACGCTGGGAAGGGGGACGAGCAGTACTTC. This encodes CASSYAGKGDEQYF.

The chain has TRBV6-4 and TRBJ2-7; 8 positions match TRBD1. V lost 3 bases to trimming and J lost 0 bases; unmatched junction nucleotides: 7. The CDR3 is 16 residues long. Germline lookup yields CDR1 MRHNA and CDR2 SNTAGT. The CDR3 DNA reads as TGTGCCAGCAGTGAAGCAGGACAGGGAACCTCCTACGAGCAGTACTTC. This sequence encodes CASSEAGQGTSYEQYF.

The V and J genes are TRBV21-1 and TRBJ1-2; the table's D call TRBD1 went unverified against the DNA. TRBV21-1 constitutes a pseudogene. The CDR3 runs to 15 residues. The CDR3 nucleotides read TGTGCCAGCAGTCCAGGGATCCAACCCTCCTATGGCTACACCTTC. Translation gives CASSPGIQPSYGYTF.

This rearrangement joins TRBV4-3 to TRBJ1-4; 8 bases map to TRBD1. The CDR3 length is 14 residues. V lost 3 bases and J lost 8; bases outside the gene matches: 5. Germline V CDR1 and CDR2: LGHNA, YSLEER. CDR3 nucleotide sequence: TGCGCCAGCAGCCACGTGGACAGGGACGAAAAACTGTTTTTT. Protein: CASSHVDRDEKLFF.

This clonotype showed up just a few times. The chain is built from TRBV20-1 and TRBJ1-1, with D tentatively TRBD1 (5 bases). Germline CDR1 is DFQATT and CDR2 is SNEGSKA (reference sequence). The CDR3 covers 16 residues. Trimming shortened V by 2 bases and J by 0 bases, and 16 bases separated the two germline ends. The DNA of the CDR3 is TGCAGTGCTAGAACTCCTGGTCGGGGGTTGAACACTGAAGCTTTCTTT. This translates into CSARTPGRGLNTEAFF.

Many counts were recorded for this clonotype. V gene TRBV5-5 combines with J gene TRBJ1-4; D gene ambiguous. The CDR3 runs to 15 residues. V was cut by 1 base and J by 0 bases, with 7 bases left in between. CDR1 and CDR2 from the germline V gene are SGHKS and YYEKEE (reference sequence). The CDR3 DNA reads as TGTGCCAGCAGCTTGTTAGCGCCAACTAATGAAAAACTGTTTTTT. It codes for CASSLLAPTNEKLFF. The entire variable domain, with the rest obtained from reference TRBV5-5 and TRBJ1-4, is as follows: DAGVTQSPTHLIKTRGQQVTLRCSPISGHKSVSWYQQVLGQGPQFIFQYYEKEERGRGNFPDRFSARQFPNYSSELNVNALLLGDSALYLCASSLLAPTNEKLFFGSGTQLSVL.

On this clonotype: At one end the junction does not follow the germline gene, possibly because of a read error. This chain links TRBV12-3 or TRBV12-4 with TRBJ2-1; the D is unclear. CDR3 length: 13 amino acids. The CDR3 region has the DNA TGTGCCAGCGGTGCCGCGTTGTACACTGAGCAGTTCTTC. Protein product: CASGAALYTEQFF.

The rearrangement joins TRBV4-3 to TRBJ2-2, with 7 bases fitting TRBD1. With V trimmed by 4 bases and J by 4 bases, 9 bases remained unmatched. The CDR3 length is 16 residues. In germline, CDR1 is LGHNA, CDR2 YSLEER. In DNA, the CDR3 is TGCGCCAGCAGCCGGAGAAAGGGACAGAGCACCGGGGAGCTGTTTTTT. As protein: CASSRRKGQSTGELFF.

This clonotype was detected only a few times. The chain combines TRBV5-6 with TRBJ1-5, with 7 nucleotides matching TRBD1. The CDR3 length is 16 residues. V lost 4 bases and J lost 12; bases outside the gene matches: 19. Germline CDR1 SGHDT, CDR2 YYEEEE. CDR3 sequence (DNA): TGTGCCAGCAGCCTCACGGGACAGTGGGGAGTCCAGGTCCAGCATTTT. Amino acids: CASSLTGQWGVQVQHF. Together with reference TRBV5-6 and TRBJ1-5, the CDR3 gives the full variable domain: DAGVTQSPTHLIKTRGQQVTLRCSPKSGHDTVSWYQQALGQGPQFIFQYYEEEERQRGNFPDRFSGHQFPNYSSELNVNALLLGDSALYLCASSLTGQWGVQVQHFGDGTRLSIL.

The table lists this clonotype with a few counts. The chain carries TRBV7-2 and TRBJ1-3; D is perhaps TRBD1 (6 bases). The germline CDR1 and CDR2 sequences are SGHTA and FQGNSA. This CDR3 has 15 amino acids. With 2 bases removed from V and 3 bases from J, the gap between germline ends came to 11 bases. The CDR3 DNA sequence: TGTGCCAGCAGCTTAACGGGGGCGGATGGAAACACCATATATTTT. Its translation is CASSLTGADGNTIYF.

J is TRBJ2-3 and V is TRBV6-5; TRBD2 matches 7 bases. Trimming at V came to 3 bases and at J to 3 bases, leaving 6 bases not matched to a gene. This CDR3 has 15 amino acids. CDR1 MNHEY and CDR2 SVGAGI come from the germline V gene. In DNA, the CDR3 is TGTGCCAGCAGTTATTACGGGAGGTTAACAGATACGCAGTATTTT. It codes for CASSYYGRLTDTQYF.

This clonotype was counted many times. The chain combines TRBV4-3 with TRBJ1-6; D remains unclear. Per germline, CDR1 LGHNA and CDR2 YSLEER. V lost 2 bases, J lost 9 bases, and 14 bases lay in between. The CDR3 extends over 15 amino acids. CDR3 protein: CASSQLWASGSPLHF. CDR3 bases: TGCGCCAGCAGCCAACTTTGGGCCAGCGGTTCACCCCTCCACTTT.

V is TRBV6-5 and J is TRBJ1-5; TRBD1 might be the D (5 bases). This CDR3 is 15 amino acids long. V lost 0 bases and J 2 bases, leaving 8 bases between the germline ends. Germline V gene sequence: CDR1 MNHEY, CDR2 SVGAGI. CDR3 DNA: TGTGCCAGCAGTTACTCGGTCAGGGGCAATCAGCCCCAGCATTTT. Translated, it gives CASSYSVRGNQPQHF.

V is TRBV10-1 and J is TRBJ1-6; perhaps TRBD1 as D (6 bases). In germline, CDR1 is WNHNN, CDR2 SYGVQD (reference sequence). This CDR3 has 13 residues. The ends were cut back, 4 bases at V and 10 bases at J, with 11 bases in the middle. CDR3 nucleotide sequence: TGCGCCAGCAGTGCCTCAGGGGTGTCACCCCTCCACTTT. Translating gives CASSASGVSPLHF.

The chain couples TRBV5-6 to TRBJ1-1; possibly TRBD1 for D (5 bases). CDR3 length: 15 amino acids. Trimming removed 5 bases from V and 1 base from J, with 15 bases in between. Germline V gives CDR1 SGHDT, CDR2 YYEEEE. CDR3 region: CASSSPVRGNTEAFF. In nucleotides, the CDR3 is TGTGCCAGCAGTTCTCCCGTAAGGGGGAACACTGAAGCTTTCTTT.